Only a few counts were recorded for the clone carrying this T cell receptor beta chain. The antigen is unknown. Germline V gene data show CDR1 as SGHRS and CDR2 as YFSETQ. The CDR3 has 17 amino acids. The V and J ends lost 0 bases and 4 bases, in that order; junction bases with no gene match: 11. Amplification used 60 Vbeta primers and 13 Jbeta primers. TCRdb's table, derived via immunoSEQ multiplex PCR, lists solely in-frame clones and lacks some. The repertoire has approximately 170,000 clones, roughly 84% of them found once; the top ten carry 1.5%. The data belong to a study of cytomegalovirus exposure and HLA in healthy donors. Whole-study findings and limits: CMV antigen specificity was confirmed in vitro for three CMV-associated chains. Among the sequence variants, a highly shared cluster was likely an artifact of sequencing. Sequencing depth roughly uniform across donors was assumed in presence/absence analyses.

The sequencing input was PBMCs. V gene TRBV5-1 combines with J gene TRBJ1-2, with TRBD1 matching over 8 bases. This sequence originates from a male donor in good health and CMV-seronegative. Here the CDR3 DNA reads TGCGCCAGCAGCTTGGCCGTCCTCAGGGGGCAGAGCTATGGCTACACCTTC. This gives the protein CASSLAVLRGQSYGYTF.